Below are 9 T cell receptor beta chains sequenced from a single sample in a study of cytomegalovirus exposure and HLA in healthy donors. PCR amplification relied on 60 Vbeta primers (plus 13 Jbeta primers). Only in-frame clones appear in the TCRdb table, and some are missing; sequencing was by immunoSEQ multiplex PCR. The sample lists roughly 60,000 clones; about two thirds were seen once. Sequenced: PBMCs. Receptor source: a woman in her sixties in good health and CMV-seropositive.

The V call is TRBV7-9, the J call TRBJ2-2, with TRBD1 as a possible D gene (6 bases). Trimming removed 4 bases from V and 0 bases from J, with 9 bases in between. The CDR3 sequence is 15 residues long. Germline CDR1 reads SEHNR; CDR2 reads FQNEAQ (reference sequence). CDR3 sequence reads: CASSWDTANTGELFF. The DNA for the CDR3 is TGTGCCAGCAGCTGGGACACCGCGAACACCGGGGAGCTGTTTTTT.

This clone was observed at least ten times. The V and J genes are TRBV28 and TRBJ1-6; 7 bases align to TRBD1. Per germline, CDR1 MDHEN and CDR2 SYDVKM. The CDR3 runs 18 residues. Germline trimming cut 6 bases from V and 0 bases from J; bases unmatched to any gene: 11. As DNA, the CDR3 is TGTGCCAGCAGCCCGGAGGGACAGCTGAGCTCCTATAATTCACCCCTCCACTTT. Translated, it gives CASSPEGQLSSYNSPLHF.

The chain has TRBV10-3 and TRBJ2-7, with 9 bases lining up with TRBD1. The CDR3 spans 13 residues. Per the germline V gene, CDR1 is ENHRY and CDR2 is SYGVKD. The J segment lost 6 bases and the V segment lost 2 bases, leaving 2 bases of the junction unmatched. The CDR3 DNA follows: TGTGCCATCAGTGAGACAGGGGGCGGCGAGCAGTACTTC. Amino acid sequence: CAISETGGGEQYF.

The chain recombines TRBV7-2 with TRBJ2-3, with 14 bases matching TRBD2. Trimming at V came to 6 bases and at J to 4 bases, leaving 12 bases not matched to a gene. The CDR3 contains 18 residues. The germline CDR1 and CDR2 sequences are SGHTA and FQGNSA. Written as DNA, the CDR3 is TGTGCCAGCAGTTCCCGACTAGCGGGGGGGCCCTCGGCAGATACGCAGTATTTT. Protein: CASSSRLAGGPSADTQYF.

This clone came up once. V is TRBV6-5 and J is TRBJ2-2; 7 bases match TRBD1. Trimming took 0 bases from V and 9 from J; bases not matched to a gene: 7. This CDR3 has 15 residues. The germline V gene encodes CDR1 MNHEY and CDR2 SVGAGI. The CDR3 nucleotides read TGTGCCAGCAGTTACTCCGGGACAGACCTCCGGGAGCTGTTTTTT. Translated: CASSYSGTDLRELFF.

V and J are TRBV30 and TRBJ2-3, with D possibly being TRBD2 (5 bases). Germline CDR1 reads GTSNPN; CDR2 reads SVGIG (reference sequence). The CDR3 extends over 13 amino acids. With 5 bases removed from V and 2 bases from J, the gap between germline ends came to 11 bases. CDR3 in amino acids: CAWEGFLTDTQYF. The DNA for the CDR3 is TGTGCCTGGGAGGGATTCCTCACAGATACGCAGTATTTT.

This sequence joins TRBV27 and TRBJ1-6; D may be TRBD1 (5 bases). Germline CDR1 MNHEY, CDR2 SMNVEV (reference sequence). V was clipped by 2 bases and J by 0 bases, with 14 bases between them. The CDR3 consists of 18 residues. The CDR3 DNA sequence: TGTGCCAGCAGTTTAAATAGGGGACTGGACTCCTATAATTCACCCCTCCACTTT. Translation: CASSLNRGLDSYNSPLHF.

V usage is TRBV6-6 and J usage is TRBJ1-1; tentative D call: TRBD1 (6 bases). The germline CDR1 and CDR2 sequences are MNHNY and SVGAGI (reference sequence). The germline V and J ends were trimmed by 2 bases and 5 bases, with 18 bases remaining between them. The CDR3 has 16 residues. The CDR3 here is CASSYGAAKGTTEAFF. CDR3 nucleotides: TGTGCCAGCAGTTACGGGGCGGCGAAAGGGACAACTGAAGCTTTCTTT.

The V and J genes are TRBV4-1 and TRBJ1-5; maybe TRBD1 (5 bases). The CDR3 runs to 14 residues. Trimming removed 1 base at V and 6 bases at J, with 10 bases between. From germline, CDR1 is MGHRA and CDR2 YSYEKL. CDR3 region: CASSQGGPAQPQHF. CDR3 nucleotides: TGCGCCAGCAGCCAAGGGGGCCCGGCTCAGCCCCAGCATTTT.